These T cell receptor beta chains were read from a single sample in a study of PD-1 blockade in classical Hodgkin lymphoma. Using immunoSEQ multiplex PCR, the repertoire was profiled, and TCRdb retains in-frame clones only, with some absent. The table has more than 85,000 clones, around 90% seen once. The specimen was peripheral blood mononuclear cells (PBMCs), collected before the second cycle of nivolumab. Every receptor here comes from a human donor with classical Hodgkin lymphoma. Each CDR3 is given with its conserved first and last residue. A clone size is listed for some rows: how often the clone was seen (once, few, many), or a class if it is expanded.

V: TRBV19; size: once; length: 19; CDR3: CASTKTLGGRGRMGGTQYF
V: TRBV4-1; size: .; length: 18; CDR3: CASSSTSSVGKEGNEQFF
V: TRBV27; size: once; length: 17; CDR3: CASSRRLGTGNNQPQHF
V: TRBV10-1; size: .; length: 14; CDR3: CASSESALAGELFF
V: TRBV18; size: .; length: 15; CDR3: CASSPPSSARSEQFF
V: TRBV6-5; size: .; length: 15; CDR3: CASSRDGTRTETQYF
V: TRBV28; size: .; length: 15; CDR3: CASSFSPGTGSEAFF
V: TRBV6-4; size: once; length: 16; CDR3: CASSDSSGHSTDTQYF
V: TRBV5-1; size: .; length: 16; CDR3: CASSLSGTSYNSPLHF
V: TRBV9; size: medium-sized; length: 15; CDR3: CASSVTTAGGNTIYF
V: TRBV29-1; size: .; length: 14; CDR3: CSVHTGQGSYEQYF
V: TRBV30; size: .; length: 17; CDR3: CALPLKLAGGNTGELFF
V: TRBV5-4; size: once; length: 14; CDR3: CASSPGETAYEQYF
V: TRBV19; size: .; length: 11; CDR3: CASTRTSEAFF